This TCR beta chain was identified during a study of CD8+ T cells in alopecia areata. RNA extraction and reverse transcription yielded cDNA as sequencing template. The assay was immunoSEQ multiplex PCR, and TCRdb's table has in-frame clones only and misses some. The table lists a few hundred thousand clones, 67% of them singletons. General study points: Lesional scalp displayed greater clonality than normal scalp, most notably in alopecia totalis/universalis. Normal-skin resident alphabeta T cells also appear among scalp sample sequences. Patients displayed less clarity in TCR sharing than mice, a finding possibly related to HLA.

Trimming stripped 4 bases from V and 5 bases from J, with 15 bases between. This CDR3 contains 14 residues. Germline lookup yields CDR1 SGHRS and CDR2 YFSETQ. With respect to this clone: The antigen is not known.

The clonotype originates from a human donor with alopecia areata. The chain carries TRBV5-1 and TRBJ2-5, with D maybe TRBD2 (5 bases). Sequenced here: CD4+ T cells sorted from blood, sampled at week 0. The chain's CDR3 is CASSMPGVAETQYF. The CDR3 DNA sequence: TGCGCCAGCAGCATGCCCGGGGTAGCGGAGACCCAGTACTTC.